This record covers a single T cell receptor (beta chain). The data stem from a study of blood T cell repertoires in COVID-19. Study details: The United States, Italy and Spain provided the acute and convalescent COVID-19 samples. PBMCs, B-cell-depleted T cells, or T cells provided the cDNA or gDNA that made up the material.

This CDR3 has 14 amino acids. In the authors' methods: Quantification of nucleated cells was approximated via reference gene primer amplification. Sequencing was performed with immunoSEQ multiplex PCR; in TCRdb, only in-frame clones are kept and a portion is missing. That table supplies the V and J calls and clone size; D and trimming were determined from the DNA. In the table there are 150,000 to 190,000 clones, roughly four fifths of which are singletons. The sequence was obtained from a man between 45 and 60 years old who had recovered from COVID-19. The chain recombines TRBV21-1 with TRBJ2-7; TRBD1 is taken as the D call from the table, unchecked against the DNA. TRBV21-1 is given as a pseudogene. The sequencing sample was made of PBMCs or T cells enriched from blood (not recorded which). DNA of the CDR3: TGTGCCAGCAGCAAAGCTGGACACTCCTACGAGCAGTACTTC. Translation: CASSKAGHSYEQYF.